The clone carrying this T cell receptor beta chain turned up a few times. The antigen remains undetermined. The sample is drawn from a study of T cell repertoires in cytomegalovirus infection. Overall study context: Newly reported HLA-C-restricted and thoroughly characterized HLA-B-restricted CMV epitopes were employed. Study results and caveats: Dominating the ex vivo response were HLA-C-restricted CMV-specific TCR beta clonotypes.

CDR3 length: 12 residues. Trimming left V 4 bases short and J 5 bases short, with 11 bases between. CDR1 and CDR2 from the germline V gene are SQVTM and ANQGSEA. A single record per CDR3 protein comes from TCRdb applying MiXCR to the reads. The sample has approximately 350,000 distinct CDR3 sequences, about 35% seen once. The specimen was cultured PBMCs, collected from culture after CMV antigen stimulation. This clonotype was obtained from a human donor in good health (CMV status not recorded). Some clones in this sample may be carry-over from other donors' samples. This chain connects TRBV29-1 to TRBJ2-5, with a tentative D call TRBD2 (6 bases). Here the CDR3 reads CSVALRGETQYF. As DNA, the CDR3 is TGCAGCGTTGCGCTCCGGGGGGAGACCCAGTACTTC.